The entry that follows covers one TCR beta chain sequence. The TCR beta library used iRepertoire HTBI primers with Arm-PCR amplification of CDR3. MiXCR was run by TCRdb on the multiplex PCR reads, yielding one entry per CDR3 protein. The sample holds around 510,000 distinct CDR3 sequences, roughly 20% seen once. This sample is drawn from a study of regulatory T cells in long-lasting Graves disease. Time point: persistent/refractory GD, antithyroid drugs over 5 years with positive TRAb. Construction of the TCR library relied on RNA isolated from PBMCs. Sequencing was performed on peripheral blood mononuclear cells (PBMCs), taken when the disease was refractory, from a patient treated with antithyroid drugs. The sequence was obtained from a female donor with Graves disease.

In DNA, the CDR3 is TGTGCCAGCAGTCGTAGCGGGAGGGTCGACGAGCAGTACTTC. It is translated as CASSRSGRVDEQYF. The gene calls are TRBV12-3 or TRBV12-4 and TRBJ2-7, with 11 bases matching TRBD2. Germline trimming cut 5 bases from V and 5 bases from J; bases unmatched to any gene: 5. The CDR3 is made up of 14 amino acids.